The following is a TCR beta chain sequence with its context. The CDR3 covers 13 residues. Trimming shortened V by 7 bases and J by 5 bases, and 14 bases separated the two germline ends. These data come from a study of blood T cell repertoires in COVID-19. Overall study context: The United States, Italy and Spain supplied acute and convalescent COVID-19 samples. T cells, B-cell-depleted T cells, or PBMCs supplied cDNA or gDNA.

In the original workflow: How many nucleated cells were present was estimated from reference gene primer amplification. Sequencing was performed with immunoSEQ multiplex PCR; in TCRdb, only in-frame clones are kept and a portion is missing. The V and J calls and clone size were taken over from that table, and D and trimming were inferred from the DNA. The sample lists approximately 100,000 clones, roughly 85% occurring once. This sequence was found in a man aged 50 or older in a cohort sampled during active COVID-19. This chain connects TRBV12-3 or TRBV12-4 to TRBJ1-2; D is perhaps TRBD1 (5 bases). Sequencing used peripheral blood. The CDR3 DNA is TGTGCCAGCACCCAGGACGGGACTTATGGCTACACCTTC. Residues: CASTQDGTYGYTF.